These T cell receptor beta chains were read from a single sample in a study of blood T cell repertoires in COVID-19. Assay used: immunoSEQ multiplex PCR; TCRdb lists only in-frame clones, some missing. The sample yields nearly 350,000 clones, more than 85% seen once. Specimen: PBMCs or T cells enriched from blood (not recorded which). The origin of the receptors is a woman aged 25 to 39 who had recovered from COVID-19. The CDR3 runs from the conserved cysteine through the conserved F or W.

CDR3aa: CASSLTAGSHEQYF
v_gene: TRBV5-1

CDR3aa: CASSHEDSGTSNEQFF
v_gene: TRBV3-1/TRBV3-2

CDR3aa: CASSQAGASRRNPLHF
v_gene: TRBV3-1/TRBV3-2

CDR3aa: CASSPPGEQYF
v_gene: TRBV2

CDR3aa: CASSRTEVPYNEQFF
v_gene: TRBV7-9

CDR3aa: CASSPTFDRNYGYTF
v_gene: TRBV4-1

CDR3aa: CASTGQGGAQYF
v_gene: TRBV7-8

CDR3aa: CASSLDRTGRHTEAFF
v_gene: TRBV7-6

CDR3aa: CASKRGGLNQPQHF
v_gene: TRBV19

CDR3aa: CASSPGGVGETQYF
v_gene: TRBV11-2

CDR3aa: CASRNSSGGKSTDTQYF
v_gene: TRBV19

CDR3aa: CAWSVWTGVGGNTEAFF
v_gene: TRBV30

CDR3aa: CASSVGASNSGNTIYF
v_gene: TRBV9